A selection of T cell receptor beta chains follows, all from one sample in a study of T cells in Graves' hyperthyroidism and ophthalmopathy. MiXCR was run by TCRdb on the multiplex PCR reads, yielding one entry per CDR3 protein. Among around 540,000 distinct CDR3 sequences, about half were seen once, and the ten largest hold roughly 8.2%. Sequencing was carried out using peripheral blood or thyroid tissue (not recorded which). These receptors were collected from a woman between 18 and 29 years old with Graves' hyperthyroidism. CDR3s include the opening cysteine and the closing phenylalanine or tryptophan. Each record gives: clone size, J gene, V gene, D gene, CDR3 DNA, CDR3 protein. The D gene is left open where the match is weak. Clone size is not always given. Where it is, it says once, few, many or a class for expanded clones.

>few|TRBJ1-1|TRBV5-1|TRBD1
TGCGCCAGCACCGGGACAGTGAACACTGAAGCTTTCTTT
CASTGTVNTEAFF
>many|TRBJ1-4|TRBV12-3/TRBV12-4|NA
TGTGCCAGCAGTTTTATAGGCCGTTGGAAACTGTTTTTT
CASSFIGRWKLFF
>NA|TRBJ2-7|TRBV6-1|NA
TGTGCCAGCAGGGTTTTGCGGATGGAAGCCTACGAGCAGTACTTC
CASRVLRMEAYEQYF
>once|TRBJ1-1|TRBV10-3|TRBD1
TGTGCCATAAAGACAGGGCAGGGAATCACTGAAGCTTTCTTT
CAIKTGQGITEAFF
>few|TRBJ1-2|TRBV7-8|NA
TGTGCCAGCAGTTCGCTATTGTATGGCTACACCTTC
CASSSLLYGYTF
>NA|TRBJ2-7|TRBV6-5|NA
TGTGCCAGCAGACCTCCACACTCCTACGAGCAGTACTTC
CASRPPHSYEQYF
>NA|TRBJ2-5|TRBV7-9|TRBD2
TGTGCCAGCAGCTATAGCGGGAGGGACCAAGAGACCCAGTACTTC
CASSYSGRDQETQYF
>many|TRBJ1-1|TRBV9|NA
TGTGCCAGCAGCGCAAGAACGAACACTGAAGCTTTCTTT
CASSARTNTEAFF
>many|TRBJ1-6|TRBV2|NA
TGTGCCAGCAGTGAAGCTGCGGAGAGCTCCTATAATTCACCCCTCCACTTT
CASSEAAESSYNSPLHF
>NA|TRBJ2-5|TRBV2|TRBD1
TGTGCCAGCAGTGCCCCGGGACAGAGGGAGACCCAGTACTTC
CASSAPGQRETQYF
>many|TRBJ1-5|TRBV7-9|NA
TGTGCCAGCAGCGCGGACGGACATAGCAATCAGCCCCAGCATTTT
CASSADGHSNQPQHF
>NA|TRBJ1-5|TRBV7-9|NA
TGTGCCAGCAGTGAGGGGGGGGTGTCCCAGCCCCAGCATTTT
CASSEGGVSQPQHF
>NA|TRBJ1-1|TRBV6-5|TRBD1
TGTGCCAGCAGTCGACTGGGACAGGGTGATGAAGCTTTCTTT
CASSRLGQGDEAFF
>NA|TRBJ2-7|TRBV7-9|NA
TGTGCCAGCAGCTCTCGACAGGGACTCAAGCAGTACTTC
CASSSRQGLKQYF
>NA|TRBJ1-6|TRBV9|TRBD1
TGTGCCAGCAGCCCGACAGGGTGGAATTCACCCCTCCACTTT
CASSPTGWNSPLHF
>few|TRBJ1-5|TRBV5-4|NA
TGTGCCAGCAGCCAAGACGGGCAGGGGAGTCAGCCCCAGCATTTT
CASSQDGQGSQPQHF
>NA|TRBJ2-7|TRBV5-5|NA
TGTGCCAGCAGCTTGTTCCAGGCGGCCTACGAGCAGTACTTC
CASSLFQAAYEQYF
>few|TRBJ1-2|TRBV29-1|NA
TGCAGCGTTGAGGAGGGTGGCTACACCTTC
CSVEEGGYTF
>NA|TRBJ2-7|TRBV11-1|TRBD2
TGTGCCAGCAGCTATAGCGGGGGGCTCCACGAGCAGTACTTC
CASSYSGGLHEQYF
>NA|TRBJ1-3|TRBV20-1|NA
TGCAGTGCTACCCGGGGGAATTCTGGAAACACCATATATTTT
CSATRGNSGNTIYF
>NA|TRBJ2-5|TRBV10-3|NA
TGTGCCAGCAGTTACTCGGGTCTAGGGGAGACCCAGTACTTC
CASSYSGLGETQYF
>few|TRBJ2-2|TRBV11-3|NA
TGTGCCAGCAGAAAGATCAGGGTGTGGGACACCGGGGAGCTGTTTTTT
CASRKIRVWDTGELFF
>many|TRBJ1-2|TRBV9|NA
TGTGCCAGCAGCCGTGAGGGATCCTATGGCTACACCTTC
CASSREGSYGYTF
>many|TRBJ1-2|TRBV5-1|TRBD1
TGCGCCAGCAGTGGGGGACAGCACCACTATGGCTACACCTTC
CASSGGQHHYGYTF
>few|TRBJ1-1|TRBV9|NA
TGTGCCAGCAGGGGTGCGAACACTGAAGCTTTCTTT
CASRGANTEAFF
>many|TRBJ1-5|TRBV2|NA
TGTGCCAGCACGGAGGAGCGCAATCAGCCCCAGCATTTT
CASTEERNQPQHF
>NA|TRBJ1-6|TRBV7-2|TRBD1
TGTGCCAGCAGCTCCCATCAGGGGGCAGGGGGTTCACCCCTCCACTTT
CASSSHQGAGGSPLHF
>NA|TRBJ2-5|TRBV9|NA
TGTGCCAGCAGCCAGCTACGATCGCGACTCCAAGAGACCCAGTACTTC
CASSQLRSRLQETQYF
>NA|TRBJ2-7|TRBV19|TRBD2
TGTGCCAGTAGTAAACTAGCGTCCTACGAGCAGTACTTC
CASSKLASYEQYF
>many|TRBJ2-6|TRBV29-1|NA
TGCAGCACCGAACAGAGAGGGGCAGGAGGGGCCAACGTCCTGACTTTC
CSTEQRGAGGANVLTF
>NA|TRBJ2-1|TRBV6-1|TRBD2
TGTGCCAGCAGTGGCGGGGGGCAGTACAATGAGCAGTTCTTC
CASSGGGQYNEQFF
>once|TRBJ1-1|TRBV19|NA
TGTGCCAGTGGTCAGGGAAAGGACACTGAAGCTTTCTTT
CASGQGKDTEAFF